These 2 T cell receptor beta chains originate from one sample sequenced in a study of shared clonotypes between healthy human individuals. Data came from immunoSEQ multiplex PCR; TCRdb stores just in-frame clones and leaves some out. The table has roughly 1 million clones, more than 75% seen once. The sequenced sample was memory CD4+ T cells from PBMCs. Subset of the sample: CD45RA-negative fraction. These receptors came from a man younger than 30 in good health. Some clones in this sample may be carry-over from other donors' samples.

V is TRBV14 and J is TRBJ2-5; 8 nucleotides line up with TRBD1. Unmatched junction bases numbered 7, after V lost 2 bases and J lost 5 bases. Germline loops: CDR1 SGHDN, CDR2 FVKESK. There are 15 residues in the CDR3. This CDR3 reads CASSQRQGAGETQYF. CDR3 in DNA: TGTGCCAGCAGCCAACGGCAGGGGGCCGGTGAGACCCAGTACTTC.

Regarding this clone: Within the sample, other DNA sequences also encode this same CDR3. The chain has TRBV2 and TRBJ2-7; D remains unclear. Germline CDR1 and CDR2: SNHLY and FYNNEI. The CDR3 length is 12 residues. Trimming cost V 3 bases and J 2 bases, with 5 bases left between them. The CDR3 spells CASSENPYEQYF. DNA of the CDR3: TGTGCCAGCAGTGAGAACCCCTACGAGCAGTACTTC.